Listed below are T cell receptor beta chains from one sample, sequenced in a study of blood T cell repertoires in COVID-19. The method was immunoSEQ multiplex PCR; TCRdb's version includes in-frame clones alone and lacks a portion of them. The table lists 200,000 to 300,000 clones, about nine tenths of them singletons, with approximately 2.6% in the top ten. The sample was PBMCs or T cells enriched from blood (not recorded which). These receptors came from a woman younger than 35 who had recovered from COVID-19. Both conserved end residues are part of each CDR3. The D gene is left open where the match is weak. Size is omitted from some rows. Given values are once, few, many or a class for expanded clones.

v_gene,j_gene,abundance,d_gene,CDR3nt,CDR3aa
TRBV28,TRBJ1-2,-,-,TGTGCCAGCAGTTTATCAGGCAGGGTCTATGGCTACACCTTC,CASSLSGRVYGYTF
TRBV3-1/TRBV3-2,TRBJ1-5,-,-,TGTGCCAGCAGCCAAGATGGGGGGGATCAGCCCCAGCATTTT,CASSQDGGDQPQHF
TRBV4-3,TRBJ2-4,many,-,TGCGCCAGCAGCCAAGGACGGACGGGGGAAAACATTCAGTACTTC,CASSQGRTGENIQYF
TRBV5-1,TRBJ2-1,-,-,TGCGCCAGCAGCTACGGGATGTCCTACAATGAGCAGTTCTTC,CASSYGMSYNEQFF
TRBV13,TRBJ2-5,-,TRBD2,TGTGCCAGCGCTCTGGGGGGGTCCTGGGAGACCCAGTACTTC,CASALGGSWETQYF
TRBV11-2,TRBJ1-1,-,-,TGTGCCAGCAGCTGGGGAGGGATTGAAGCTTTCTTT,CASSWGGIEAFF
TRBV9,TRBJ1-5,-,-,TGTGCCAGCAGTAAACACGGGGAGGTTCGGGGCAATCAGCCCCAGCATTTT,CASSKHGEVRGNQPQHF
TRBV6-5,TRBJ1-2,-,-,TGTGCCAGCAGTTACTCGGGATCGGGGGGTAGCTATGGCTACACCTTC,CASSYSGSGGSYGYTF
TRBV10-2,TRBJ1-6,-,-,TGCGCCAGCAGTCCCGACGCGACAGTGAATTCACCCCTCCACTTT,CASSPDATVNSPLHF
TRBV24-1,TRBJ2-5,-,-,TGTGCCACCAGTGATTTGCAGGCGGGCGGTTCGGAGACCCAGTACTTC,CATSDLQAGGSETQYF
TRBV5-4,TRBJ2-5,-,-,TGTGCCAGCAGCCCCTGGGCCCTAGGAGGGCGCCAAGAGACCCAGTACTTC,CASSPWALGGRQETQYF
TRBV10-3,TRBJ1-2,-,-,TGTGCCATCCAGTCAGGGGAGGGGAACTATGGCTACACCTTC,CAIQSGEGNYGYTF
TRBV25-1,TRBJ2-7,-,TRBD2,TGTGCCAGCAGTGGATCAGGGGGGCTTGGACTAGCGTCCTACGAGCAGTACTTC,CASSGSGGLGLASYEQYF
TRBV4-1,TRBJ1-5,-,TRBD1,TGCGCCAGCAGCCAGAAAACAGGGGGCGGCAATCAGCCCCAGCATTTT,CASSQKTGGGNQPQHF
TRBV24-1,TRBJ2-3,-,TRBD2,TGTGCCACCGGTAGCGGGAAGCCCACAGATACGCAGTATTTT,CATGSGKPTDTQYF
TRBV28,TRBJ1-6,-,TRBD1,TGTGCCAGCAGTTTACTAACAGGGGGCAATTCACCCCTCCACTTT,CASSLLTGGNSPLHF
TRBV10-3,TRBJ1-1,few,TRBD1,TGTGCCATCAGTAGGGACAGGACCACTGAAGCTTTCTTT,CAISRDRTTEAFF
TRBV7-2,TRBJ2-1,-,TRBD1,TGTGCCAGCAGATCCAGGGACAGGTACCTCAATGAGCAGTTCTTC,CASRSRDRYLNEQFF
TRBV6-4,TRBJ2-3,-,-,TGTGCCAGCAGTGACTCCGGCGGGAATGTAGATACGCAGTATTTT,CASSDSGGNVDTQYF
TRBV6-5,TRBJ2-5,once,-,TGTGCCAGCAGTTATCAAAATACCAGGGAGACCCAGTACTTC,CASSYQNTRETQYF
TRBV2,TRBJ1-5,-,-,TGTGCCAGCCAGAACAGACAGACCCCGGTTCCTTCCCAGCATTTT,CASQNRQTPVPSQHF